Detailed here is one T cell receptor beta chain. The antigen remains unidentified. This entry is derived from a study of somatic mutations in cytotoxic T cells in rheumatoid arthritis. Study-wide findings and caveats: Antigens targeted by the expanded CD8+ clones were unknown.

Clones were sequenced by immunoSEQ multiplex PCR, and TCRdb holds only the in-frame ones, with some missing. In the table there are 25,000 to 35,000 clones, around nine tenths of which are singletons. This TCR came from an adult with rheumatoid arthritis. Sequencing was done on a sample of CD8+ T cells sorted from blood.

CDR3 in amino acids: CASSISDSSYEQYF. CDR3 DNA sequence: TGTGCCAGTAGTATCTCGGACAGTTCCTACGAGCAGTACTTC. This chain connects TRBV19 to TRBJ2-7, with a tentative D call TRBD1 (6 bases). Deletions cut 3 bases from V and 1 base from J, with 10 bases between. Per germline, CDR1 LNHDA and CDR2 SQIVND (reference sequence). This CDR3 contains 14 residues.